This T cell receptor (beta chain) derives from a study of shared clonotypes between healthy human individuals. In the study overall: Each donor had three CD4 naive, three CD4 memory, two CD8 naive and one CD8 memory plate. Study results and limitations: Few donors limited the genetic and exposure-history diversity represented. Generation probability values for non-shared clonotypes were lower than those for clonotypes shared by all four donors.

The CDR3 loop spans 21 amino acids. Deletions cut 1 base from V and 3 bases from J, with 28 bases between. The V gene's germline CDR1 is MDHEN and CDR2 SYDVKM. As concerns this clone: Its specificity is not known.

As originally analysed: Without quality scores, immunoSEQ junctional reads could not be filtered like full-length reads. This table comes from immunoSEQ multiplex PCR, and its TCRdb copy is limited to in-frame clones, with some not included. That table gives V, J and clone size, and the DNA gave D and trimming. The sample consists of 760,000 or so clones, about 97% of them appearing once. Naive CD8 isolation took CD45RO-negative cells positively selected for CCR7 and excluded terminally differentiated effector memory CD45RA+ cells. The sequencing sample was made of naive CD8+ T cells sorted from blood. This clonotype was obtained from a man aged 25-45 years in good health. The J gene is TRBJ2-1, the V gene TRBV28; tentatively, D is TRBD1 (7 bases). CDR3 nucleotides: TGTGCCAGCAGTTTATCCTTCCGGGACAGCCCCGCGGGGATTCGCTACAATGAGCAGTTCTTC. Translation gives CASSLSFRDSPAGIRYNEQFF.